This T cell receptor (beta chain) was recorded in a study of blood T cell repertoires in COVID-19. Data came from immunoSEQ multiplex PCR; TCRdb stores just in-frame clones and leaves some out. The sample lists 200,000 to 300,000 clones, less than 90% occurring once. This CDR3 is 16 amino acids long. Per the germline V gene, CDR1 is MDHEN and CDR2 is SYDVKM. V was shortened by 3 bases and J by 0 bases, with 12 bases between the two germline ends. The chain combines TRBV28 with TRBJ1-5; D remains ambiguous. The sample consisted of peripheral blood. This clonotype was sampled from a woman aged 40 to 55 who had recovered from COVID-19. The CDR3 protein is CASSFRVTLSNQPQHF. Here the CDR3 DNA reads TGTGCCAGCAGTTTCCGTGTGACACTTAGCAATCAGCCCCAGCATTTT.